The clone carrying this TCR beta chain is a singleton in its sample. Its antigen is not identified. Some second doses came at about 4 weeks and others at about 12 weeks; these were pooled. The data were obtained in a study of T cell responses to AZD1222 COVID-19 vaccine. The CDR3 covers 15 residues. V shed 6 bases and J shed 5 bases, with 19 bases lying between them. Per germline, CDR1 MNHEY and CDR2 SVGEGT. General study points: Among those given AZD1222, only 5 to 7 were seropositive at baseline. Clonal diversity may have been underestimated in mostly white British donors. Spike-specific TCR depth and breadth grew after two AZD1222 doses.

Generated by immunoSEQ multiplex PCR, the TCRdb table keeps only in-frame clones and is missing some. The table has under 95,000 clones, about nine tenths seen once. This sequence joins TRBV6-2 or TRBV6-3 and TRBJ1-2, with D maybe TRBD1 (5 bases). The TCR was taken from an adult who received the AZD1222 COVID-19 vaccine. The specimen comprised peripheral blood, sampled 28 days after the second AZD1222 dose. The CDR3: CASSQRDSGRYGYTF. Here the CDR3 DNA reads TGTGCCAGCAGCCAACGCGACAGCGGCAGGTATGGCTACACCTTC.